The 22 T cell receptor beta chains reported below all come from one sample, sequenced in a study of CD8 T cells in ankylosing spondylitis. MiXCR, applied by TCRdb to the 5' RACE reads, yields one record per CDR3 protein. The table has 200,000 to 300,000 distinct CDR3 sequences, under 12% seen once. The sequencing sample was made of blood, either unsorted or a sorted T cell fraction (not recorded which). Receptor source: a male donor with ankylosing spondylitis or in good health (not recorded which).

This clonotype has just a few counts. The V and J genes are TRBV5-6 and TRBJ2-7; D possibly corresponds to TRBD2 (6 bases). The V gene lost 4 bases and the J gene lost 4 bases, with 21 bases spanning the gap. This CDR3 spans 16 amino acids. Germline CDR1 and CDR2: SGHDT and YYEEEE. The CDR3 here is CASSHHPGTLRYEQYF. The CDR3 DNA sequence: TGTGCCAGCAGCCACCATCCCGGGACTCTGAGGTACGAGCAGTACTTC.

CDR3 in amino acids: CASSLSWNREQFF. The DNA of the CDR3 is TGTGCCAGCAGCTTAAGTTGGAACAGGGAGCAGTTCTTC. V gene TRBV7-2 combines with J gene TRBJ2-1; weak D call: TRBD1 (5 bases). Germline CDR1 and CDR2: SGHTA and FQGNSA. The CDR3 has 13 amino acids. Trimming shortened V by 2 bases and J by 10 bases, and 12 bases separated the two germline ends.

This clonotype occurred a few times. This chain connects TRBV6-2 or TRBV6-3 to TRBJ1-5, with D possibly matching TRBD1 (5 bases). Trimming removed 2 bases at V and 3 bases at J, with 14 bases between. The CDR3 is 16 residues long. CDR1 is MNHEY and CDR2 is SVGEGT in the germline V gene. In DNA, the CDR3 is TGTGCCAGCAGTTACGGGGGAACTGTCCCCAATCAGCCCCAGCATTTT. It is translated as CASSYGGTVPNQPQHF.

Ten or more counts support this clonotype. The rearrangement links TRBV6-1 to TRBJ1-2, with D hard to call. The V and J ends lost 3 bases and 6 bases respectively, with 11 bases between them. Germline assignment: CDR1 MNHNS and CDR2 SASEGT. The CDR3 has 13 residues. In nucleotides, the CDR3 is TGTGCCAGCAGTGAGTCCTTGGGAGATGGCTACACCTTC. It specifies CASSESLGDGYTF.

This clonotype was counted many times. The V and J genes are TRBV29-1 and TRBJ2-5; 7 bases are shared with TRBD1. V was pared by 4 bases and J by 4 bases, with 6 bases of the junction left unmatched. The germline CDR1 and CDR2 sequences are SQVTM and ANQGSEA. This CDR3 comprises 13 residues. The CDR3 nucleotides read TGCAGCGTTGGACAGGGAAAACGAGAGACCCAGTACTTC. As protein: CSVGQGKRETQYF. The variable domain in full, completed from reference TRBV29-1 and TRBJ2-5, reads SAVISQKPSRDICQRGTSLTIQCQVDSQVTMMFWYRQQPGQSLTLIATANQGSEATYESGFVIDKFPISRPNLTFSTLTVSNMSPEDSSIYLCSVGQGKRETQYFGPGTRLLVL.

As regards this clonotype: Given a much more abundant clone one base away, this may be a read error. The CDR3 reads CTSSFQGWETQYF. The CDR3 DNA reads TGCACCAGCAGCTTCCAAGGATGGGAGACCCAGTACTTC. The chain combines TRBV5-1 with TRBJ2-5; D remains ambiguous. Germline values: CDR1 SGHRS, CDR2 YFSETQ. The CDR3 sequence is 13 residues long.

This clonotype showed up just a few times. A much larger clone is a single base away; this may be a read error. The chain carries TRBV14 and TRBJ2-1, with 10 nucleotides matching TRBD2. This CDR3 has 14 amino acids. The germline V gene has CDR1 SGHDN and CDR2 FVKESK. CDR3 nucleotides: TGTGCCAGCCGGACTAGCGGCTCCTACAATGCGCAGTTCTTC. It specifies CASRTSGSYNAQFF.

This clonotype was counted a single time. One base away lies a much larger clone, so this may be a sequencing read error. The chain's CDR3 is CAISLASGTTDTQDF. The CDR3 coding sequence is TGTGCCATCAGTTTGGCTAGCGGGACCACAGATACGCAGGATTTT. This sequence joins TRBV10-3 and TRBJ2-3, with 9 bases fitting TRBD2. From germline, CDR1 is ENHRY and CDR2 SYGVKD. The CDR3 spans 15 residues.

The chain combines TRBV7-2 with TRBJ2-1; D not certain. V shed 5 bases and J shed 3 bases, with 8 bases lying between them. Per the germline V gene, CDR1 is SGHTA and CDR2 is FQGNSA. The CDR3 contains 13 residues. The CDR3, as DNA: TGTGCCAGCAGCCAACCAGTCTACAATGAGCAGTTCTTC. Amino acids: CASSQPVYNEQFF.

This chain links TRBV5-1 with TRBJ1-5, with 9 positions matching TRBD1. The CDR3 length is 17 residues. In germline, CDR1 is SGHRS, CDR2 YFSETQ. V gave up 4 bases and J gave up 1 base; unmatched junction bases: 9. The CDR3: CASSGLQGARSNQPQHF. CDR3 DNA: TGCGCCAGCAGCGGACTACAGGGGGCGCGGAGCAATCAGCCCCAGCATTTT.

The chain is built from TRBV12-3 or TRBV12-4 and TRBJ2-3, with TRBD2 matching over 7 bases. Trimming cost V 5 bases and J 4 bases; bases outside gene matches: 6. The CDR3 loop spans 14 amino acids. For the CDR3, the DNA is TGTGCCAGCAGTGCCAGGGACTACGCAGATACGCAGTATTTT. This encodes CASSARDYADTQYF.

In its sample, this clonotype was seen many times. This chain joins TRBV5-1 and TRBJ2-7; 7 nucleotides match TRBD1. Losses at the gene ends were 4 bases for V and 0 bases for J; bases not matched to a gene: 7. CDR1 is SGHRS, CDR2 YFSETQ, per germline. This CDR3 is built from 15 residues. CDR3 region: CASSPKQGPSYEQYF. The CDR3 nucleotides read TGCGCCAGCAGCCCGAAACAGGGGCCCTCCTACGAGCAGTACTTC.

This clonotype has only a few counts. The chain employs TRBV29-1 and TRBJ2-7; TRBD1 agrees at 8 bases. The CDR3 totals 14 residues. Germline lookup yields CDR1 SQVTM and CDR2 ANQGSEA. With V trimmed by 2 bases and J by 1 base, 4 bases remained unmatched. CDR3 bases: TGCAGCGTTGAAAGCAGGGGGCCTTCCTACGAGCAGTACTTC. Amino acids: CSVESRGPSYEQYF.

The V and J genes are TRBV7-9 and TRBJ2-7; 10 nucleotides line up with TRBD2. Germline assignment: CDR1 SEHNR and CDR2 FQNEAQ (reference sequence). This CDR3 has 15 amino acids. The J segment lost 5 bases and the V segment lost 5 bases, leaving 9 bases of the junction unmatched. The CDR3 sequence: CASSQSGRAPNEQYF. For the CDR3, the DNA is TGTGCCAGCAGCCAGAGCGGGAGGGCCCCCAACGAGCAGTACTTC.

This clonotype was seen many times. The rearrangement joins TRBV5-1 to TRBJ2-7; the match to TRBD1 covers 8 bases. The junction had 17 bases not matched to a gene; V was cut back by 3 bases and J by 12 bases. The CDR3 covers 15 residues. In germline, CDR1 is SGHRS, CDR2 YFSETQ. This CDR3 reads CASSSVLGQGSLSYF. The DNA for the CDR3 is TGCGCCAGCAGCTCAGTCCTCGGACAGGGCTCCCTGTCGTACTTC.

This clonotype was counted many times. The J gene is TRBJ2-2, the V gene TRBV21-1; the table's D gene call, TRBD2, was not cross checked with the DNA. TRBV21-1 is shown as a pseudogene. The CDR3 runs 18 residues. CDR3 amino acids: CASSIGTSGSMNTGELFF. The CDR3 DNA reads as TGTGCCAGCAGCATCGGGACTAGCGGGAGTATGAACACCGGGGAGCTGTTTTTT.

This clonotype was picked up one time. Since no conserved phenylalanine or tryptophan closes the CDR3, a read error is the likely cause. The DNA is left out, because the CDR3 cannot be placed on it with certainty; the CDR3 is given as TCRdb lists it. V is TRBV12-3 or TRBV12-4 and J is TRBJ2-7; the table names TRBD2, a call not compared with the DNA. The CDR3 is 13 amino acids in total, end residues counted. CDR3: CASRPPLGREACL.

This clonotype was detected ten times or more. The chain carries TRBV12-3 or TRBV12-4 and TRBJ2-2; TRBD1 agrees at 8 bases. The CDR3 covers 15 residues. V lost 5 bases to trimming and J lost 5 bases; unmatched junction nucleotides: 7. Here the CDR3 DNA reads TGTGCCAGCAGTGTGACAGGGGATAGGACCGGGGAGCTGTTTTTT. It yields the protein CASSVTGDRTGELFF.

This clonotype came up many times. The V and J genes are TRBV5-1 and TRBJ2-1, with D unclear. Germline-derived CDR1 and CDR2 are SGHRS and YFSETQ. CDR3 length equals 15 residues. The V gene lost 0 bases and the J gene lost 5 bases, with 12 bases spanning the gap. CDR3 in amino acids: CASSLGGSSHNEQFF. The DNA of the CDR3 is TGCGCCAGCAGCTTGGGTGGTTCGTCCCACAATGAGCAGTTCTTC.

In its sample, this clonotype was seen a few times. This rearrangement joins TRBV7-2 to TRBJ2-1; D remains unclear. V lost 6 bases, J lost 6 bases, and 6 bases lay in between. The germline gives CDR1 SGHTA, CDR2 FQGNSA. This CDR3 comprises 11 residues. CDR3 in DNA: TGTGCCAGCAGGCTGGTCAATGAGCAGTTCTTC. It codes for CASRLVNEQFF.

At least ten counts were recorded for this clonotype. V and J are TRBV4-1 and TRBJ2-2; 7 nucleotides align to TRBD1. Germline trimming cut 3 bases from V and 3 bases from J; bases unmatched to any gene: 7. Germline values: CDR1 MGHRA, CDR2 YSYEKL. CDR3 size: 16 residues. In nucleotides, the CDR3 is TGCGCCAGCAGCCACAACAGGGGCGCCGACACCGGGGAGCTGTTTTTT. Its protein is CASSHNRGADTGELFF.

The V and J genes are TRBV6-1 and TRBJ2-1, with 8 nucleotides matching TRBD2. Germline CDR1 is MNHNS and CDR2 is SASEGT. CDR3 length: 14 residues. V shed 6 bases and J 7 bases; nucleotides not matched to a gene: 8. CDR3 nucleotide sequence: TGTGCCAGCAGGCCAACTAGCGGAGCTAATGAGCAGTTCTTC. Translated: CASRPTSGANEQFF.